The source of this TCR beta chain is a study of cytomegalovirus exposure and HLA in healthy donors. Notes on the study in general: Among TCR beta chains, those listed as cytomegalovirus-associated numbered over 150. CMV antigen specificity was confirmed in vitro for a few CMV-associated chains.

The data were produced by immunoSEQ multiplex PCR, yet TCRdb's version contains in-frame clones alone and is incomplete. Of more than 70,000 clones listed, 96% are singletons. To note about this clone: The antigen remains undetermined.

This CDR3 region has 14 residues. Germline V gene sequence: CDR1 MNHEY, CDR2 SMNVEV (reference sequence). V dropped 3 bases and J dropped 6 bases, with 14 bases sitting between them. Separation from the approximately 710-subject first cohort characterized the roughly 120-subject validation cohort, to which the donors belonged. The chain links TRBV27 to TRBJ1-2; tentatively, D is TRBD1 (6 bases). The sample comprised PBMCs. The TCR comes from a man between 18 and 29 years old in good health and CMV-seropositive. The CDR3 DNA reads as TGTGCCAGCAGTTTGGGAGGGGGGCAGGATGGCTACACCTTC. It translates to CASSLGGGQDGYTF.